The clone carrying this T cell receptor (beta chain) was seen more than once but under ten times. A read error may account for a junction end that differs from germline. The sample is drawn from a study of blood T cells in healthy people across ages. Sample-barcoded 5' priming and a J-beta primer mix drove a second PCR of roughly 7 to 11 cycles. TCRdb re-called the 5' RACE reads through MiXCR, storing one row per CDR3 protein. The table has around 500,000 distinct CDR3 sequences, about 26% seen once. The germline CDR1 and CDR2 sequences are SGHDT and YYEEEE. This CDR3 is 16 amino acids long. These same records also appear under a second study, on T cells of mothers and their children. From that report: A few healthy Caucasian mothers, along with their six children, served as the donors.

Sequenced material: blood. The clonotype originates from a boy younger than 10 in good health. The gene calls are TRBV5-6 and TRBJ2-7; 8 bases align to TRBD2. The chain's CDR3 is CASSFFSGRAHYEQYF. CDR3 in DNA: TGCGCCAGCAGCTTTTTTTCCGGGAGGGCCCACTACGAGCAGTACTTC.